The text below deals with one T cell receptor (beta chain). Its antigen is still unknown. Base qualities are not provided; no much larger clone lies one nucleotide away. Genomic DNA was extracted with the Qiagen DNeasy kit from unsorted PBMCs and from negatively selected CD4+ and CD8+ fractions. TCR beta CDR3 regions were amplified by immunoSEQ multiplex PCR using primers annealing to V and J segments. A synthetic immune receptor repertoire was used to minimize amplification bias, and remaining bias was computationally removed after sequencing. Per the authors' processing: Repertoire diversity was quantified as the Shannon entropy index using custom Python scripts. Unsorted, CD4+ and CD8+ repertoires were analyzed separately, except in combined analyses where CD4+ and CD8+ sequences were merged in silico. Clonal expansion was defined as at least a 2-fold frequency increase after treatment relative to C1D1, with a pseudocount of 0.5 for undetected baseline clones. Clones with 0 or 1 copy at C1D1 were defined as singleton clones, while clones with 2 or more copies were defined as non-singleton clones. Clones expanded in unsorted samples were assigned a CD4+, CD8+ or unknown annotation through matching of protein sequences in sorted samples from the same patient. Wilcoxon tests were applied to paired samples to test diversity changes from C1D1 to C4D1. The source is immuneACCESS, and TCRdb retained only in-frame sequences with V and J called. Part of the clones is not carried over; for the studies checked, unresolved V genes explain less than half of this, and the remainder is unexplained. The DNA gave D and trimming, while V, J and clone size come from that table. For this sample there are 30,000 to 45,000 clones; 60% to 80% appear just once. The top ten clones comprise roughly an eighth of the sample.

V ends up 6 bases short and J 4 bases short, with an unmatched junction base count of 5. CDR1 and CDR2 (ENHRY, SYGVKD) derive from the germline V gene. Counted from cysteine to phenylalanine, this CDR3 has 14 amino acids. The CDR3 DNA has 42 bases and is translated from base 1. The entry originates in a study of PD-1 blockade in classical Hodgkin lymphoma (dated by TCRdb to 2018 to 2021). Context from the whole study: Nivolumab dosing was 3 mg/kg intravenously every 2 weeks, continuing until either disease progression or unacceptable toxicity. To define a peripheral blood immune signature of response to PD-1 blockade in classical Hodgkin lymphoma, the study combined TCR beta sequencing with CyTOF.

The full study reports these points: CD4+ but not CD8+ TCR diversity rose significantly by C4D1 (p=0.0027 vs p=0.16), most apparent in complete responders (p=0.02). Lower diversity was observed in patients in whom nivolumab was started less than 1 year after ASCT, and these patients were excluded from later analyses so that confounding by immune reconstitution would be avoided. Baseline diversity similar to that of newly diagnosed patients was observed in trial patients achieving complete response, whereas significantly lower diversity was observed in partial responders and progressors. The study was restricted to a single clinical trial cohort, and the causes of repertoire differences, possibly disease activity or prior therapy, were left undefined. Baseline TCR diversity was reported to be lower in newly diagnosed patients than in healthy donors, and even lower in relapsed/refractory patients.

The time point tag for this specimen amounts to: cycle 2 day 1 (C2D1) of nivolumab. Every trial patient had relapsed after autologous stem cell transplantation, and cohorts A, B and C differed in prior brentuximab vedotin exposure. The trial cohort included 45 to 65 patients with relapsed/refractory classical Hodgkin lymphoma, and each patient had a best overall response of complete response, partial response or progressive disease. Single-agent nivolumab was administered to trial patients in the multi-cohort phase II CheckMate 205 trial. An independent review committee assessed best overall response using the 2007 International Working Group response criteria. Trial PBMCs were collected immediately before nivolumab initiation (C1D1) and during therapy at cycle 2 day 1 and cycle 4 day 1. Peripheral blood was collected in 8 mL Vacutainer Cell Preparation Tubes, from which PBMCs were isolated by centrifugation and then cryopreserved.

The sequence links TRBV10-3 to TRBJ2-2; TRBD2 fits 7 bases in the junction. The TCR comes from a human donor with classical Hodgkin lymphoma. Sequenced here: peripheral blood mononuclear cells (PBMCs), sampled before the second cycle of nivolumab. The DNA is TGTGCCATCAGCCAAAGCGGGACCACCGGGGAGCTGTTTTTT. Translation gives CAISQSGTTGELFF.